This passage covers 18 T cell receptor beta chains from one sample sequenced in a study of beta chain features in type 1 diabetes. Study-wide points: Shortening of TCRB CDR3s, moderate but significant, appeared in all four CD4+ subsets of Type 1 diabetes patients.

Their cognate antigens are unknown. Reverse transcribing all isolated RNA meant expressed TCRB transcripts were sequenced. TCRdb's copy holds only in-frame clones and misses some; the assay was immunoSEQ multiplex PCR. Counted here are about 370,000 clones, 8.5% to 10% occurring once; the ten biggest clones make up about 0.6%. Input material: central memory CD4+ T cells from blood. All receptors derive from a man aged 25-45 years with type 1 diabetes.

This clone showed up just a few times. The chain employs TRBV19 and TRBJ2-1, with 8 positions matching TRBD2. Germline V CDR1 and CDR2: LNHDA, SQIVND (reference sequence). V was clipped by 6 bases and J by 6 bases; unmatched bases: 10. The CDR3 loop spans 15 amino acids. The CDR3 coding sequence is TGTGCCAGTAGGCCCTATGCGGGAGGCCTCAATGAGCAGTTCTTC. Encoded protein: CASRPYAGGLNEQFF.

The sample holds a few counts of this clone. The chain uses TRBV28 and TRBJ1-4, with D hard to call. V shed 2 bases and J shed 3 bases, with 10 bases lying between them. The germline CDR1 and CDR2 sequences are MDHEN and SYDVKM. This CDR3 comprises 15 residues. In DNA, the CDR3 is TGTGCCAGCAGTTTAGACCGAAACCCTAATGAAAAACTGTTTTTT. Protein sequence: CASSLDRNPNEKLFF.

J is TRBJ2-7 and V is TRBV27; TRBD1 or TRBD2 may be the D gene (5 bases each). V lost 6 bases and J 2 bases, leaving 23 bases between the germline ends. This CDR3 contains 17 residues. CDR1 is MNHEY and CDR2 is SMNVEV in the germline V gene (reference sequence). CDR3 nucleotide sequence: TGTGCCAGCAGCTCCGGGGCTGGCAGGGACGTGACCTACGAGCAGTACTTC. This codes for CASSSGAGRDVTYEQYF.

This chain's CDR3 is CASSTLDRFSNQPQHF. The CDR3 DNA is TGTGCCAGCAGTACCCTTGACAGATTTAGCAATCAGCCCCAGCATTTT. This sequence joins TRBV5-6 and TRBJ1-5, with D possibly being TRBD1 (5 bases). V dropped 5 bases and J dropped 0 bases, with 15 bases sitting between them. Germline CDR1 and CDR2: SGHDT and YYEEEE. This CDR3 is 16 amino acids long.

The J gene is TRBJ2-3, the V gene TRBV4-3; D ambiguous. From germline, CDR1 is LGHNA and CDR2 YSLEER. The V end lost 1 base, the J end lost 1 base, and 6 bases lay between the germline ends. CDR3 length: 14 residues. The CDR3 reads CASSQGQRTDTQYF. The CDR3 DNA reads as TGCGCCAGCAGCCAAGGTCAGCGCACAGATACGCAGTATTTT.

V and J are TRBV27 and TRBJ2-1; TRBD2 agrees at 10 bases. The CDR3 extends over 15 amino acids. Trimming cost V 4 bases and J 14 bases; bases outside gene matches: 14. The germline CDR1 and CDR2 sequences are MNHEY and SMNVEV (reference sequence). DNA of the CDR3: TGTGCCAGCAGTTCCACCCAAGCGGGAGGGTCCTTAGAGTTCTTC. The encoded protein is CASSSTQAGGSLEFF.

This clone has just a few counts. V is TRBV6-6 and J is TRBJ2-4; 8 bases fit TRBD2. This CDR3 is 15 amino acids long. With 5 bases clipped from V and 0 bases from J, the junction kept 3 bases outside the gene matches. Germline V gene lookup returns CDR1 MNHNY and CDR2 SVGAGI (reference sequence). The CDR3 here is CASSKAGVAKNIQYF. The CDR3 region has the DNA TGTGCCAGCAGTAAAGCGGGAGTAGCCAAAAACATTCAGTACTTC.

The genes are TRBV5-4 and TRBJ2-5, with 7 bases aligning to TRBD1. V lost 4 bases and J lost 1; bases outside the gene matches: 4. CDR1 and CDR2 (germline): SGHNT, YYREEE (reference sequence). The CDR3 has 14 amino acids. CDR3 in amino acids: CASSADRAQETQYF. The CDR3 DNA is TGTGCCAGCAGCGCCGACAGGGCCCAAGAGACCCAGTACTTC.

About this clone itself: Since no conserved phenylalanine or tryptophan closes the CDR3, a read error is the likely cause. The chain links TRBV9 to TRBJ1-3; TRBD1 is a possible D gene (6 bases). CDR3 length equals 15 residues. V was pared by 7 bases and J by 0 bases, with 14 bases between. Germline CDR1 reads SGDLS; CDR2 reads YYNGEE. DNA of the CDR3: TGTGCCAGCGATCCGACAGGCGGCTCTGGAAACACCATATATCTT. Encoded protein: CASDPTGGSGNTIYL.

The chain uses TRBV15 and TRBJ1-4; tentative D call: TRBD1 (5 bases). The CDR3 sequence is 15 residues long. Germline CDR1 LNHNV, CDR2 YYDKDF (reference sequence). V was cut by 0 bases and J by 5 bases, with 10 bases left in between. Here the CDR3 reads CATSRDSRVNEKLFF. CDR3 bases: TGTGCCACCAGCAGAGATTCCAGGGTAAATGAAAAACTGTTTTTT.

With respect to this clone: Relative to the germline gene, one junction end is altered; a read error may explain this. This chain's CDR3 is CASSPGTISTDTQYF. CDR3 in DNA: TGCGCCAGCAGCCCCGGGACCATCAGCACAGATACGCAGTATTTT. The chain links TRBV7-2 to TRBJ2-3; D possibly matches TRBD1 or TRBD2 (5 bases each). CDR3 length: 15 amino acids. Germline CDR1 and CDR2: SGHTA and FQGNSA.

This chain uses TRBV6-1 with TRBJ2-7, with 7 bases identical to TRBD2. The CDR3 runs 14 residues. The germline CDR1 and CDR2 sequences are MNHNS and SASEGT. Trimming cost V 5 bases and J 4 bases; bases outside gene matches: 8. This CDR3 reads CASSRSGEGYEQYF. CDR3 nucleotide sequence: TGTGCCAGCAGTCGAAGCGGGGAGGGTTACGAGCAGTACTTC.

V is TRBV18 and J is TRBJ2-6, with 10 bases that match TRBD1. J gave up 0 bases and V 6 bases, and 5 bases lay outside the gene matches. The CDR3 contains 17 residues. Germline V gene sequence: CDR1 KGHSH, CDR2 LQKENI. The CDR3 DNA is TGTGCCAGCTCCCCGGGACAGGGGAGCTCTGGGGCCAACGTCCTGACTTTC. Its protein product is CASSPGQGSSGANVLTF.

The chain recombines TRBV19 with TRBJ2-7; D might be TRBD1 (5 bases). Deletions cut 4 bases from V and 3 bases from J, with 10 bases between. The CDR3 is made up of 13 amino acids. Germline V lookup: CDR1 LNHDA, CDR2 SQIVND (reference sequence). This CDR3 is CASSKDIYYEQYF. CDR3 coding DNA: TGTGCCAGTAGTAAGGACATATACTACGAGCAGTACTTC.

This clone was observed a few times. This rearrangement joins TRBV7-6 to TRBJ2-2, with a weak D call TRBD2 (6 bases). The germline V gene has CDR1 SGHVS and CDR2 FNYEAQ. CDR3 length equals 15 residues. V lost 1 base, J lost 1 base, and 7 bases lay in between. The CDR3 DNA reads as TGTGCCAGCAGCTTAGGGCGGGAGAACACCGGGGAGCTGTTTTTT. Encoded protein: CASSLGRENTGELFF.

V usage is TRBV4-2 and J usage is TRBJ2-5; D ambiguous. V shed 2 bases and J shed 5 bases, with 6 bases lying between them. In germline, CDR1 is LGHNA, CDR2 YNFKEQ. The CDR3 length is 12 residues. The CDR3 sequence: CASSQNRETQYF. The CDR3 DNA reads TGTGCCAGCAGCCAAAACCGGGAGACCCAGTACTTC.

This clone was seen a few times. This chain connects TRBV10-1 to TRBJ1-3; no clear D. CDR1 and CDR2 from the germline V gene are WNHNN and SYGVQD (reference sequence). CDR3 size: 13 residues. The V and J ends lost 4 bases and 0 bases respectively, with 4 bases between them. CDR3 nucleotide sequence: TGCGCCAGCAGTGCCAGCTCTGGAAACACCATATATTTT. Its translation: CASSASSGNTIYF.

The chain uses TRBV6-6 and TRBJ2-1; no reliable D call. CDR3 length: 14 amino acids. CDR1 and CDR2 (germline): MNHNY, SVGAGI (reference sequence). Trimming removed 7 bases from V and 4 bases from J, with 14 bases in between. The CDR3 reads CASTKGVRYNEQFF. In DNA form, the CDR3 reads TGTGCCAGCACCAAAGGTGTAAGATACAATGAGCAGTTCTTC.